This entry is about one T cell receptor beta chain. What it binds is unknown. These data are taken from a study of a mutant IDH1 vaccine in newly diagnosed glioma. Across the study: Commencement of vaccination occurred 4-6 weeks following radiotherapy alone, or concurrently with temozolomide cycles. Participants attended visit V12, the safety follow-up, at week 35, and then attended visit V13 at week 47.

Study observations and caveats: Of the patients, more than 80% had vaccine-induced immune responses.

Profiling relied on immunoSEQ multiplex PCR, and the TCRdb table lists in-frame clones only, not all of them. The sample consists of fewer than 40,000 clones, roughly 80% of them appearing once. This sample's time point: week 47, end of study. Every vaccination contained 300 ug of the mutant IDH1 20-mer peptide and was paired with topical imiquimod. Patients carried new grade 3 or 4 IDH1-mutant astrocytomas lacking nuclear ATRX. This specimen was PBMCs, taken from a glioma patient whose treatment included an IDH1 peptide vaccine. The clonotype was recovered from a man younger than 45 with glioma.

Here the CDR3 DNA reads TGTGCCAGCAGCGACCGAGCGGGAGGGAGCACAGATACGCAGTATTTT. The encoded protein is CASSDRAGGSTDTQYF. V is TRBV9 and J is TRBJ2-3; 10 nucleotides line up with TRBD2. Germline loops: CDR1 SGDLS, CDR2 YYNGEE. Unmatched junction bases numbered 4, after V lost 3 bases and J lost 0 bases. This CDR3 comprises 16 residues.